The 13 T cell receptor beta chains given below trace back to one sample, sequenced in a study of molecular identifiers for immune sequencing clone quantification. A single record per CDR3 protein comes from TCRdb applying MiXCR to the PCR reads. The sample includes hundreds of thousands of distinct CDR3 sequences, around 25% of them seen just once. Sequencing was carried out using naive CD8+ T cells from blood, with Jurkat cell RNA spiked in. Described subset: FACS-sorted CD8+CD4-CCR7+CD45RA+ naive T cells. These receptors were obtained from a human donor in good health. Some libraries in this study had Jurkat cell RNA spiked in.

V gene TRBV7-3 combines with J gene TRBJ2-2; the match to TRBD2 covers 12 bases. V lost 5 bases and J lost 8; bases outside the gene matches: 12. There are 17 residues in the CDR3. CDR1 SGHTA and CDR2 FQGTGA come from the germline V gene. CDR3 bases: TGTGCCAGCAGCCAATCTCTAGCGGGAGGGCCCATTGGGGAGCTGTTTTTT. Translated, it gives CASSQSLAGGPIGELFF. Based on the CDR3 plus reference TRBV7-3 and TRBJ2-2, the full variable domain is GAGVSQTPSNKVTEKGKYVELRCDPISGHTALYWYRQSLGQGPEFLIYFQGTGAADDSGLPNDRFFAVRPEGSVSTLKIQRTERGDSAVYLCASSQSLAGGPIGELFFGEGSRLTVL.

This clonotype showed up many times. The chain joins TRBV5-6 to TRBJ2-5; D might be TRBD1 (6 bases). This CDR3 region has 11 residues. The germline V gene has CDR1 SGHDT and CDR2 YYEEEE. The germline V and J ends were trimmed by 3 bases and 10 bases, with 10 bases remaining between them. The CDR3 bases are TGTGCCAGCAGCTCCCAGGGGTACCAGTACTTC. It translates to CASSSQGYQYF.

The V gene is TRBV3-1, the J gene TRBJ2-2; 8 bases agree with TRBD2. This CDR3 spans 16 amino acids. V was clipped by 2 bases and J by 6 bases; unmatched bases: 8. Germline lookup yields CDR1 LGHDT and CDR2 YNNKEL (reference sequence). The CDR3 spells CASSQPGLGAAGELFF. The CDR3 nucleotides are TGTGCCAGCAGCCAACCGGGACTAGGGGCAGCCGGGGAGCTGTTTTTT.

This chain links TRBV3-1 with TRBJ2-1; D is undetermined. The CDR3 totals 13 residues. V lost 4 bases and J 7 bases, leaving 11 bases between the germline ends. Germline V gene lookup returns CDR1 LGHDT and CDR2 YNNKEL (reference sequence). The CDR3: CASSLVDLNEQFF. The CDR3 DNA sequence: TGTGCCAGCAGCCTGGTTGACCTAAATGAGCAGTTCTTC.

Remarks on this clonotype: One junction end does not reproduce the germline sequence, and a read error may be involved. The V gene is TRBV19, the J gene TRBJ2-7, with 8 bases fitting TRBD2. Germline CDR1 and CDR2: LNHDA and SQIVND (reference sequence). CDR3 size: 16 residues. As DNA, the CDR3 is TGTGCCAGTAGTCCCCCCTACCGGGAGGGCCGCTACGAGCAGTCCTTC. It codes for CASSPPYREGRYEQSF.

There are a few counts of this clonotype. The CDR3 is CASSHGTVNSPLHF. CDR3 nucleotides: TGCGCCAGCAGCCACGGGACAGTTAATTCACCCCTCCACTTT. This chain links TRBV4-1 with TRBJ1-6, with TRBD1 identical over 7 bases. Germline V CDR1 and CDR2: MGHRA, YSYEKL. CDR3 length: 14 residues. Unmatched junction bases numbered 2, after V lost 3 bases and J lost 6 bases.

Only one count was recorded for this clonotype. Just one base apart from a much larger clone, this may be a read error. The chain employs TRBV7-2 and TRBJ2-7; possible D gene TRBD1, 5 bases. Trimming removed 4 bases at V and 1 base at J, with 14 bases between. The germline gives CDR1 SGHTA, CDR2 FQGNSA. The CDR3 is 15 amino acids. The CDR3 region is CASSSPGQPSYEQYF. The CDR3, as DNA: TGTGCCAGCAGCTCCCCCGGACAACCATCCTACGAGCAGTACTTC.

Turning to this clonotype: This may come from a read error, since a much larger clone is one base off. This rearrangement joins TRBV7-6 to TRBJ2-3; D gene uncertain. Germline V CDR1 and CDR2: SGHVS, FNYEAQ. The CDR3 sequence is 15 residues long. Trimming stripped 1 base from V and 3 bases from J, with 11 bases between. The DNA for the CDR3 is TGTGCCAGCAGCTTAGGTCGGTTTGGGACAGATACGCAGTATTTT. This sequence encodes CASSLGRFGTDTQYF.

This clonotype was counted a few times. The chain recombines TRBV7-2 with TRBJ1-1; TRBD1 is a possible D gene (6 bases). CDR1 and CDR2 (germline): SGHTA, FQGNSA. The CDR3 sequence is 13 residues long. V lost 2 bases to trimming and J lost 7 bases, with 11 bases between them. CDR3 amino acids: CASSLWGAGEAFF. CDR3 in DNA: TGTGCCAGCAGCTTATGGGGGGCGGGTGAAGCTTTCTTT.

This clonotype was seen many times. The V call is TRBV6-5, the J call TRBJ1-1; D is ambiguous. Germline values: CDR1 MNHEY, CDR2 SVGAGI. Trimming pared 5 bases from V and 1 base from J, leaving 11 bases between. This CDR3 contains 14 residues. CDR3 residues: CASSHLSGNTEAFF. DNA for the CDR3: TGTGCCAGCAGTCACCTGTCTGGGAACACTGAAGCTTTCTTT.

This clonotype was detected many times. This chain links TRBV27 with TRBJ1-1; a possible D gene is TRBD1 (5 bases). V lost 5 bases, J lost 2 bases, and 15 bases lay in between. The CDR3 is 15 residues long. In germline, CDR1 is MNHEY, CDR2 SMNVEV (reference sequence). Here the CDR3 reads CASSPFRGFNTEAFF. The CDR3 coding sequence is TGTGCCAGCAGTCCTTTCCGGGGGTTCAACACTGAAGCTTTCTTT.

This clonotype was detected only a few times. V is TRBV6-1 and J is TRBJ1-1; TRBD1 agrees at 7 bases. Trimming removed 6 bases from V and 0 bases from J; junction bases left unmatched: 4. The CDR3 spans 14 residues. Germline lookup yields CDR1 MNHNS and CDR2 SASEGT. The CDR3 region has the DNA TGTGCCAGCAGGGACAGGAACATGAACACTGAAGCTTTCTTT. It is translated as CASRDRNMNTEAFF.

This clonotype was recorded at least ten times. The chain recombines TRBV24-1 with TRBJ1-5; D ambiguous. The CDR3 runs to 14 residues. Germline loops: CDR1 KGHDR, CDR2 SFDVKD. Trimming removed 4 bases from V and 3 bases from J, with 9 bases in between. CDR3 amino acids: CATSERQINQPQHF. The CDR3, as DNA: TGTGCCACCAGTGAGCGACAAATCAATCAGCCCCAGCATTTT.